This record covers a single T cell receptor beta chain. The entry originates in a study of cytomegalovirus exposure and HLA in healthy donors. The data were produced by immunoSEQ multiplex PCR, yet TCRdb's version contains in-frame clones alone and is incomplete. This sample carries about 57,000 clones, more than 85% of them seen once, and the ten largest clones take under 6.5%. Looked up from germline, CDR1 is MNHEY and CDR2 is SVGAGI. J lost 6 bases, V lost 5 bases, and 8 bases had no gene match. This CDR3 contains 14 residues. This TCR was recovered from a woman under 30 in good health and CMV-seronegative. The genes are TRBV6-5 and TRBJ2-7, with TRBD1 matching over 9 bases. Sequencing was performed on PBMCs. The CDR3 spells CASSIGTGISEQYF. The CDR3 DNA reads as TGTGCCAGCAGTATTGGGACAGGGATAAGCGAGCAGTACTTC.